This T cell receptor (beta chain) was found in a study of a mutant IDH1 vaccine in newly diagnosed glioma. Whole-study context: A roughly 62% male, roughly 40% female split and a mean age of around 41 years characterized treated patients. Most patients had received both radiotherapy and temozolomide, the prior options being radiotherapy, temozolomide, or both.

As for time point: baseline, week 1 (first vaccination visit). The treatment denotes: pre-vaccination baseline after standard-of-care therapy. Points from the study as a whole: Alterations occurring in top peripheral T cell clonotypes seemed unrelated to pseudoprogression.

TCRdb keeps only in-frame clones here, not all; method: immunoSEQ multiplex PCR. The table records 80,000 to 100,000 clones, roughly 82% of them present only once. For this clone: The target antigen is unknown.

The sequences come from PBMCs, collected from a glioma patient treated with radiotherapy, temozolomide or both. The TCR was taken from a man between 40 and 49 years old with glioma. Some clones in this sample may be carry-over from other donors' samples.

CDR3 loop: CASSYGIQGDGYTF. CDR3 DNA sequence: TGTGCCAGCAGTTATGGGATACAGGGAGATGGCTACACCTTC. The rearrangement links TRBV6-5 to TRBJ1-2; the D gene is possibly TRBD1 (6 bases). CDR1 and CDR2 from the germline V gene are MNHEY and SVGAGI. The CDR3 covers 14 residues. V gave up 3 bases and J gave up 6 bases, with 14 bases separating them.